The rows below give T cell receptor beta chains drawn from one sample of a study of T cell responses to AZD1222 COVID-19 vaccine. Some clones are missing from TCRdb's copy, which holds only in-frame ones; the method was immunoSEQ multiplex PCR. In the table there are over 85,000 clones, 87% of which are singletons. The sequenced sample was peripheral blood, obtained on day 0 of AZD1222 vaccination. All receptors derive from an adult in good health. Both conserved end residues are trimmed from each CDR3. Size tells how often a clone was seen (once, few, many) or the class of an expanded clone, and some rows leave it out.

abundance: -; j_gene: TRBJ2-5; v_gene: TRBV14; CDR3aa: ASSQELRGQETQY
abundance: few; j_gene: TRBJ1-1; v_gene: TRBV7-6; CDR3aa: ASSLPGRENTEAF
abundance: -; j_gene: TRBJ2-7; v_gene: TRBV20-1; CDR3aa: SARGGYEQY
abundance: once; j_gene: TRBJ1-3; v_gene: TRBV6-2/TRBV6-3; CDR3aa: ASSPDSVGNTIY
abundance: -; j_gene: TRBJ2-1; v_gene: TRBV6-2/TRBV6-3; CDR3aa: ASSYSAGGQNEQF
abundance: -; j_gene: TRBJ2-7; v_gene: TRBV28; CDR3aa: ASSLVREWAEQY
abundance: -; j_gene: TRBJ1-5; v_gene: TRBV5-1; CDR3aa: ASSLEGGTSNQPQH
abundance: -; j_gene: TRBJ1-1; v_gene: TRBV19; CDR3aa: ASKKTNTEAF
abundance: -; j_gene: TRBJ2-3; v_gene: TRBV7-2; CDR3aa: ASSLGGSGSTTDTQY
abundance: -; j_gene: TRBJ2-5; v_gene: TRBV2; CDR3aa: ASNVGGQETQY
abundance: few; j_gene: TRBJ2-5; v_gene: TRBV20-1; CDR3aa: SARGTETQY
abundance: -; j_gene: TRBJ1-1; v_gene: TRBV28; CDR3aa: ASSKQGATTEAF
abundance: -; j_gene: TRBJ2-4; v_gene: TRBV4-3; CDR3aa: ASSAEGGQRTGNIQY
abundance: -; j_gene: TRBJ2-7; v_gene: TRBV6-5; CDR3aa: ASTFGTGTTYEQY
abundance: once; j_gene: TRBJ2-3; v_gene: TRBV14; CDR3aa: ASSLWTGTDTQY
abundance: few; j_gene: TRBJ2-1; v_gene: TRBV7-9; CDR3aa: ASKLGGVNEQF
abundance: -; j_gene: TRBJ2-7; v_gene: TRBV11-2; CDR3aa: ASSPTRSEQY
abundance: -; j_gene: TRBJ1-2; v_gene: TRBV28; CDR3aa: ASSFLPLERYGYT
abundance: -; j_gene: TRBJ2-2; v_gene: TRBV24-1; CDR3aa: ATSDLLSSPDSTGELF
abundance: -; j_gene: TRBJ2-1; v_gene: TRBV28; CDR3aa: ASSFRLAGGPSSYNEQF
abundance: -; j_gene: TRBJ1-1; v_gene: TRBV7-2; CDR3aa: ASSLSPSGTEAF
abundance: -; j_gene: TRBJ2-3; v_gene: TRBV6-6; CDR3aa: ASSKARGTDTQY
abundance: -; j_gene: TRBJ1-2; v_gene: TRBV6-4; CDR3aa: ASSDWNYGYT
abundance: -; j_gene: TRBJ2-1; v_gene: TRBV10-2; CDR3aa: ASNDGPSSVNEQF
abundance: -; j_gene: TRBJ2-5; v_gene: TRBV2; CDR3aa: ASGTPQETQY
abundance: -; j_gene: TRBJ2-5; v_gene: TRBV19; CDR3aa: ASSTDTGMVETQY
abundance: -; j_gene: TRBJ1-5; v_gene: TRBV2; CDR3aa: ASSGIINRGGQPQH
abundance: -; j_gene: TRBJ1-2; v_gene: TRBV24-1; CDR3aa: ATSDRRQGHYGYT
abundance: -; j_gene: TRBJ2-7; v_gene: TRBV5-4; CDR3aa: ASSLGPKELTYSYEQY
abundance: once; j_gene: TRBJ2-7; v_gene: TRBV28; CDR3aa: ASSVPGTATYEQY
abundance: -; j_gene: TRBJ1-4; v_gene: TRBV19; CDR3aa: ASSMRGMSNEKLF
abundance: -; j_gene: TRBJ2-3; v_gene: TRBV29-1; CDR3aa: SVWEVAGATDTQY
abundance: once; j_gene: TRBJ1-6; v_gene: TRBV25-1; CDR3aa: ASRALNSPLH